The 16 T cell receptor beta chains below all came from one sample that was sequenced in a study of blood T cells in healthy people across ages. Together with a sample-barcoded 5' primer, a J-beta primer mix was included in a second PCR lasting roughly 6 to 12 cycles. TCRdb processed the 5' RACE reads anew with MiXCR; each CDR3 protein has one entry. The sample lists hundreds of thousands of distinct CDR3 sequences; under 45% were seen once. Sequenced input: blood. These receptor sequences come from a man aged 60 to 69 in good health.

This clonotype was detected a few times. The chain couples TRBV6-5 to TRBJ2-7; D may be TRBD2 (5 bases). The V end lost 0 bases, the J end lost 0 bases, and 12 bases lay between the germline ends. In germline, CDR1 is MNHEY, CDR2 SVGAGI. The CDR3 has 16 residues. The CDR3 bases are TGTGCCAGCAGTTACTCGAAGGTGGGGAGCTCCTACGAGCAGTACTTC. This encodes CASSYSKVGSSYEQYF.

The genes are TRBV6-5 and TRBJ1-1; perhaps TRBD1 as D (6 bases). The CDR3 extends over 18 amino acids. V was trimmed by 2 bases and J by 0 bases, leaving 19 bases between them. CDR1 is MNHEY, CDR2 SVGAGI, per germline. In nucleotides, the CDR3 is TGTGCCAGCAGTTACCGCATGAAACAGGGTGGGGTGAACACTGAAGCTTTCTTT. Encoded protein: CASSYRMKQGGVNTEAFF.

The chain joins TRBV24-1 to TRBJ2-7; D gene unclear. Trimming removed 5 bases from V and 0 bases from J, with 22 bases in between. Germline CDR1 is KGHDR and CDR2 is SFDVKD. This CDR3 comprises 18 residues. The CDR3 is CATSAVRKAQRSSYEQYF. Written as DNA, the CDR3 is TGTGCCACCAGTGCAGTGCGGAAAGCTCAGAGGAGCTCCTACGAGCAGTACTTC.

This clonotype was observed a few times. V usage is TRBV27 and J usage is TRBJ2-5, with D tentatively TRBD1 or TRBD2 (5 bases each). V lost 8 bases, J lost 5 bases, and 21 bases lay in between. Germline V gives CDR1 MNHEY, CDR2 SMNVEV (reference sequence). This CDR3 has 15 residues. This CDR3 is CASSSSGLPRETQYF. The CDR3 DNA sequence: TGTGCCAGCTCATCATCGGGGCTACCTAGGGAGACCCAGTACTTC.

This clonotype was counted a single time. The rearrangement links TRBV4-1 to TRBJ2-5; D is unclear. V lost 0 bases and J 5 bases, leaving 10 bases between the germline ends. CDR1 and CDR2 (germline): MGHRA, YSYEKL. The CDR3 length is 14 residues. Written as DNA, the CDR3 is TGCGCCAGCAGCCAAGATCGTCGCATGGAGACCCAGTACTTC. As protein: CASSQDRRMETQYF.

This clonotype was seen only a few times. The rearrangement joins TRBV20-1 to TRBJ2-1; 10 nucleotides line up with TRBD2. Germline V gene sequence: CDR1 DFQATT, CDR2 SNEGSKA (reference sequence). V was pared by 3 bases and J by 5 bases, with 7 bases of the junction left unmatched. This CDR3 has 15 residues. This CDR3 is CSARLSGGMNNEQFF. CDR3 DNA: TGCAGTGCTAGGCTTAGCGGGGGGATGAACAATGAGCAGTTCTTC.

CDR3 in DNA: TGCAGTGCCTTAACTAGCGGGGGCAACAATGAGCAGTTCTTC. It encodes CSALTSGGNNEQFF. The chain joins TRBV20-1 to TRBJ2-1; TRBD2 aligns across 11 bases. This CDR3 is 14 amino acids long. Germline V gene lookup returns CDR1 DFQATT and CDR2 SNEGSKA (reference sequence). The J segment lost 5 bases and the V segment lost 6 bases, leaving 6 bases of the junction unmatched.

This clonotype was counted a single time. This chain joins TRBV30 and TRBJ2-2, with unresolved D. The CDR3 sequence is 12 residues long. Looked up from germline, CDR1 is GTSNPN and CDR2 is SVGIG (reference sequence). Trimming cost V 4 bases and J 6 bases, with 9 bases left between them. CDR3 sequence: CAWNLASGELFF. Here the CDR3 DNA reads TGTGCCTGGAATTTGGCCTCCGGGGAGCTGTTTTTT.

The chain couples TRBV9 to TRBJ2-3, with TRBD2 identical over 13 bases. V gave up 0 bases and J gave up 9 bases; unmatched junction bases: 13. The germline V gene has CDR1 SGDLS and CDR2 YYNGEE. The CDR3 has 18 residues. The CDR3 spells CASSVDGLAGEPLGTQYF. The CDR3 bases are TGTGCCAGCAGCGTAGATGGACTAGCGGGGGAACCCCTAGGAACGCAGTATTTT.

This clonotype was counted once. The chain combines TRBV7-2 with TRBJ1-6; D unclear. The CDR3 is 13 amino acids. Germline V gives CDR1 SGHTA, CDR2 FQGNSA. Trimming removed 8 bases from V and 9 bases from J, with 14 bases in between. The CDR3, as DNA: TGTGCCAGCTCGGTCACCTTTCCTTCACCCCTCCACTTT. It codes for CASSVTFPSPLHF.

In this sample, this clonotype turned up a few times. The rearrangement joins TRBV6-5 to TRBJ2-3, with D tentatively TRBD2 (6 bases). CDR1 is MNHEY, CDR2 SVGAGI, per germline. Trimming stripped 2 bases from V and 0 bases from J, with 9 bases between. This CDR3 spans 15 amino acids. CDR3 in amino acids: CASSYGLASTDTQYF. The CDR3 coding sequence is TGTGCCAGCAGTTACGGTCTAGCGAGCACAGATACGCAGTATTTT.

DNA of the CDR3: TGTGCCATAGGTGGACTAGCGGGAGAGCACACCGGGGAGCTGTTTTTT. Translation gives CAIGGLAGEHTGELFF. The chain carries TRBV10-3 and TRBJ2-2; 13 nucleotides match TRBD2. Germline V lookup: CDR1 ENHRY, CDR2 SYGVKD. The junction had 7 bases not matched to a gene; V was cut back by 9 bases and J by 3 bases. The CDR3 covers 16 residues.

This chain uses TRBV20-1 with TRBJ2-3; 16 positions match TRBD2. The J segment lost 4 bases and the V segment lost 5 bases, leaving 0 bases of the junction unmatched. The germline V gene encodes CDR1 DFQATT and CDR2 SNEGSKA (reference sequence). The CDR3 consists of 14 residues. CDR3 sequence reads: CSAGTSGGADTQYF. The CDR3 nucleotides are TGCAGTGCTGGGACTAGCGGGGGGGCAGATACGCAGTATTTT.

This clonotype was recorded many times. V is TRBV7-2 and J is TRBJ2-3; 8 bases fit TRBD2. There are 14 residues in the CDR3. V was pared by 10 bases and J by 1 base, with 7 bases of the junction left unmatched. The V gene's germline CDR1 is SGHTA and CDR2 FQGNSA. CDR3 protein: CATESGGGTDTQYF. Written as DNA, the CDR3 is TGTGCCACTGAGAGCGGGGGTGGCACAGATACGCAGTATTTT.

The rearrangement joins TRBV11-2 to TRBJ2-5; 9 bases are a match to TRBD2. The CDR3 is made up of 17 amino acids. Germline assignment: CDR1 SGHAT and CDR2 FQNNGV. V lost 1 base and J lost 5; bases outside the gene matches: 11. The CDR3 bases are TGTGCCAGCAGCTTAGGTGGGACTAGCTCCCCCTGGGAGACCCAGTACTTC. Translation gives CASSLGGTSSPWETQYF.

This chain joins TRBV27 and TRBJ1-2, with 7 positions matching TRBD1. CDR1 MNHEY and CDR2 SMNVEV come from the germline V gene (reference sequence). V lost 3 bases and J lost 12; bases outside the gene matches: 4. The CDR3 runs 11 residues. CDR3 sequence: CASSFRQGHTF. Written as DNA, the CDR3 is TGTGCCAGCAGTTTCCGACAGGGTCACACCTTC.